The sequence of this TCR beta chain was determined in a study of tumor-infiltrating lymphocytes in primary liver carcinoma. Background on the study: Productive TCRbeta read yields ran from roughly 3.9 to 6.8 million per sample and were similar between tissues.

In regard to this clonotype: What it recognizes is unknown.

TCR beta cDNA was prepared out of 500 ng total RNA by means of a constant-region primer. Employing slightly modified ARM-PCR, three nested multiplex PCR rounds were run, and these gave rise to the TCR beta libraries. The opening two PCR rounds, nine to eleven cycles each, paired TRBV1-TRBV30 forward primers with a C-beta reverse primer. MiXCR was run by TCRdb on the multiplex PCR reads, yielding one entry per CDR3 protein. The data show more than 30,000 distinct CDR3 sequences, with roughly 80% seen just once and more than 30% held by the top ten. The CDR3 sequence is 15 residues long. Germline CDR1 is MNHEY and CDR2 is SVGEGT. V shed 7 bases and J 8 bases; nucleotides not matched to a gene: 6. Scientists recovered RNA and DNA together from roughly 18-30 mg of unsorted bulk tissue. The study enrolled treatment-naive patients with chronic HBV infection. Overall study findings and caveats: Tumor top-250-clone fractions significantly exceeded those of blood (p = 0.039). Researchers found tumor-adjacent and tumor-blood pairs overlapped less than tumor region pairs.

The chain uses TRBV6-2 or TRBV6-3 and TRBJ2-1, with 15 bases lining up with TRBD2. Material for sequencing was tumor-adjacent normal liver tissue. The sequence derives from a middle-aged man with primary liver carcinoma and hepatitis B virus infection. The CDR3 DNA is TGTGCCAGCAACCAAGGACTAGCGGGAGGGGATGAGCAGTTCTTC. Translation: CASNQGLAGGDEQFF.